This T cell receptor (beta chain) was found in a study of OX40 agonist ivuxolimab in advanced cancers. The method was immunoSEQ multiplex PCR; TCRdb's version includes in-frame clones alone and lacks a portion of them. The repertoire includes 40,000 to 45,000 clones, 70% to 90% of them detected once, and 9% to 13% sits in the top ten. The CDR3 is 15 amino acids. Germline V lookup: CDR1 SGHTA, CDR2 FQGNSA. Germline trimming cut 6 bases from V and 3 bases from J; bases unmatched to any gene: 9. The sample consisted of CD4+ or CD8+ T cells sorted from blood, taken in a trial of the OX40 agonist ivuxolimab. This chain links TRBV7-2 with TRBJ1-2; 8 nucleotides agree with TRBD1. The sequence was collected from an adult with an advanced solid tumor such as melanoma, head and neck, liver or kidney cancer. This CDR3 reads CASRKTGVPDYGYTF. In nucleotides, the CDR3 is TGTGCCAGCAGAAAGACAGGGGTCCCAGACTATGGCTACACCTTC.